This TCR beta chain was found in a study of CXCR3-negative and CXCR3-positive naive CD8 T cells. The study's findings and limits: After cryopreservation, CXCR3 expression dropped partially; most assays used fresh PBMCs.

The authors prepared UMI-labeled TRB cDNA libraries by 5' RACE. TCRdb re-called the 5' RACE reads and catalogs CDR3 proteins one per entry, DNA excluded. Across 75,000 or so distinct CDR3 sequences, the top ten clones capture 1.6% of the sample. As regards this clonotype: What it binds is unknown.

This CDR3 is 16 amino acids long. Germline loops: CDR1 LNHDA, CDR2 SQIVND (reference sequence). Sequences were obtained from naive CXCR3- CD8+ T cells from blood. Subset in this sample: CD45RO-CCR7+CD27+CD95- naive CD8+ T cells lacking CXCR3 (TNR3-). The chain couples TRBV19 to TRBJ2-3; the TCRdb D gene call, TRBD2, has no DNA to confirm it. The clonotype was recovered from a human donor in good health. Some clones in this sample may be carry-over from other donors' samples. Here the CDR3 reads CASSIGSGVFRDTQYF.